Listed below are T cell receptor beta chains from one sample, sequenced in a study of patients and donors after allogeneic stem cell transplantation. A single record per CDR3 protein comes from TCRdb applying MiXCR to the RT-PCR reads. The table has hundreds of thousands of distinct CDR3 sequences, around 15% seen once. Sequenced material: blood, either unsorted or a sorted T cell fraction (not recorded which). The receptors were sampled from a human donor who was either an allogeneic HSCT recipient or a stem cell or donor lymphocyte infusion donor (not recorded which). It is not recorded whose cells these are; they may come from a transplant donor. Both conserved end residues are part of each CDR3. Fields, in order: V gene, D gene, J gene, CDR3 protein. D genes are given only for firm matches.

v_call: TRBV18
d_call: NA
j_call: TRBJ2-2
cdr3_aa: CASSPTLTNTGELFF

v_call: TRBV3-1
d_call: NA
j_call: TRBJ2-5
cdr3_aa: CASSPLGGETQYF

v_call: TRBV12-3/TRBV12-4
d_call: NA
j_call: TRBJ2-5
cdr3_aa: CASSALSGRQTQYF

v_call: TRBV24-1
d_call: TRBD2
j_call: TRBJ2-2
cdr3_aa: CATSDVGTSVNTGELFF

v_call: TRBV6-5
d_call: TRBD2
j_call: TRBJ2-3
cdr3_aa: CASSYSSLAGPKPDTQYF

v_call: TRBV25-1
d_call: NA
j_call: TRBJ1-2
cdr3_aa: CASSEGGWYGYTF

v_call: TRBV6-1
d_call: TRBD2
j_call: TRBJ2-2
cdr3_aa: CASSEPRGGLTGELFF

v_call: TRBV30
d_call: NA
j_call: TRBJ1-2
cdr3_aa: CAWSQGNYGYTF

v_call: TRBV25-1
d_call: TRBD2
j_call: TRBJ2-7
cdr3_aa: CASRPSGRGRYEQYF

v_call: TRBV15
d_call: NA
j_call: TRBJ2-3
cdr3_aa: CATSRDQELTDTQYF

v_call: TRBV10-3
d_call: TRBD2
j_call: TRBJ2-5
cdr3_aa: CAIRASGNQETQYF

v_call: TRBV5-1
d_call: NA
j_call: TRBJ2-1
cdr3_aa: CASSLRDTRGTREQFF

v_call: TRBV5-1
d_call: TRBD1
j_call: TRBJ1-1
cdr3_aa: CASAGQGNTEVFF

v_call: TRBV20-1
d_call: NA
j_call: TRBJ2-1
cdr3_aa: CSAHSAIYNEQFF

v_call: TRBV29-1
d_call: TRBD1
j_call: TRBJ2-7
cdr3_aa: CSVESGQGRAYEQYF

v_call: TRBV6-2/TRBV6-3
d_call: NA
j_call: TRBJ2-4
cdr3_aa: CASRLDGAKNIQYF

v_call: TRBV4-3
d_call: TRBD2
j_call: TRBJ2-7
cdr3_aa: CASSRRLAGFAYEQYF

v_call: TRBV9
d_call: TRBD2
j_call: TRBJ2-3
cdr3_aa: CASSYRGRVPDTQYF

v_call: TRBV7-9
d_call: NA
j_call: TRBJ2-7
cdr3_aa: CASSPPLRYEQYF

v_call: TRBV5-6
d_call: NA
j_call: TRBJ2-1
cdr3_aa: CASSPRGGKDGEQFF

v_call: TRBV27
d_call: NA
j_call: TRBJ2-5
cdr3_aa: CASSFGGRGRRETQYF

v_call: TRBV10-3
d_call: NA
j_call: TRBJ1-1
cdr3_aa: CAISDSLNTEAFF

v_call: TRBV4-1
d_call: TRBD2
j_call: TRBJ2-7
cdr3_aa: CASSQVFRLAGTYEQYF

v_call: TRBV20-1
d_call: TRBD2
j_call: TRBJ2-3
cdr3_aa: CSAIFPRFGAGSTDTQYF

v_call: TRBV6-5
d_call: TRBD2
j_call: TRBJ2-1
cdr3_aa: CASSYGTSGGLTYNEQFF

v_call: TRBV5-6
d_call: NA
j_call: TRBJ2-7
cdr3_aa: CASKLRQRGAYEQYF

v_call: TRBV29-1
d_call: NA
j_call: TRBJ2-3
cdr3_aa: CRDEGPHF

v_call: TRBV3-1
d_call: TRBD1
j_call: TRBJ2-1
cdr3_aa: CASSPIRTGGNNEQFF

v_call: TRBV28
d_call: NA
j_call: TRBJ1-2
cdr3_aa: CASSFTRVDYGYTF

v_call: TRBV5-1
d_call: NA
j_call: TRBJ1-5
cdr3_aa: CASSLDGGGQPQHF

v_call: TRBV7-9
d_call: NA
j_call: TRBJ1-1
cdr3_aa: CASSIDNPTEAFF

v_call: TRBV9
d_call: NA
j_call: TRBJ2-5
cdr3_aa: CASSRPSGGGETQYF

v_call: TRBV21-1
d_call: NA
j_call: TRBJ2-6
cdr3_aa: CASSWRAGANVLTF

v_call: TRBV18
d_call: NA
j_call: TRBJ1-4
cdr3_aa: CASSPAYGATNEKLFF

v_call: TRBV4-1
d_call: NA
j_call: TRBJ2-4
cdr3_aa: CASSQGELAKNIQYF

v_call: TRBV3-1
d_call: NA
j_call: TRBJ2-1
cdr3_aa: CASSRQGSYNEQFF

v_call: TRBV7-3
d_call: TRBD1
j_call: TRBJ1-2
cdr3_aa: CASSPRGQGSYYGYTF

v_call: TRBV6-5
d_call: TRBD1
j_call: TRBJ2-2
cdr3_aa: CASSYRDRVGTGELFF

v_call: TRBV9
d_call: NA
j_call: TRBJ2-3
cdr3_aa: CASSVGVRGTDTQYF

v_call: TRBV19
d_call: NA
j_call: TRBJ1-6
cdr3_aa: CASSIGAENSPLHF

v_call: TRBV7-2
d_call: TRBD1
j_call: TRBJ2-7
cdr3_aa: CASSFGTVRHDEQYF

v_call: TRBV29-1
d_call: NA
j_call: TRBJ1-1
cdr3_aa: CSVRKGGDTEAFF

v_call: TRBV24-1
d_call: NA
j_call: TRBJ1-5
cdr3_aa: CATSVGGPSRYQPQHF

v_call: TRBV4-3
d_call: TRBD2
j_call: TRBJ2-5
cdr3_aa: CASSPRLADQETQYF

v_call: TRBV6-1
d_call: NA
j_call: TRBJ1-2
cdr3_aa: CASIPTRDIYGYTF

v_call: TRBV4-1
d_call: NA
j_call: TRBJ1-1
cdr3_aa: CASSQDPPGGVRNTEAFF

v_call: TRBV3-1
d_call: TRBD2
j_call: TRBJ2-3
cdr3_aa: CASSRSLVAGRLADTQYF

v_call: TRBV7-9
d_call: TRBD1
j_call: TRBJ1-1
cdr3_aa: CASRPWTGVNTEAFF

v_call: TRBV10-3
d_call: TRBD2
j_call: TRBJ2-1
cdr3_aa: CAISESGTSGTSYNEQFF

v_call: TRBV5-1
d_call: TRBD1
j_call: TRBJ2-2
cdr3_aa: CASRSGTGSGELFF

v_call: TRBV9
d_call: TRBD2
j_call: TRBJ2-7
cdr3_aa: CASSARGGNYEQYF

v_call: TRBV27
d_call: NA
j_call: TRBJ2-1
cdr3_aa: CASSFSTVYNEQFF

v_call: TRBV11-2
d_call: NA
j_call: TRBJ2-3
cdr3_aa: CASSLVPGGYTDTQYF

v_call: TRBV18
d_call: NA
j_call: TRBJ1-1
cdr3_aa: CASSGTEMNTEAFF

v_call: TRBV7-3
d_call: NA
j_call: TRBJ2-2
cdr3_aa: CASRRSAGRTGELFF